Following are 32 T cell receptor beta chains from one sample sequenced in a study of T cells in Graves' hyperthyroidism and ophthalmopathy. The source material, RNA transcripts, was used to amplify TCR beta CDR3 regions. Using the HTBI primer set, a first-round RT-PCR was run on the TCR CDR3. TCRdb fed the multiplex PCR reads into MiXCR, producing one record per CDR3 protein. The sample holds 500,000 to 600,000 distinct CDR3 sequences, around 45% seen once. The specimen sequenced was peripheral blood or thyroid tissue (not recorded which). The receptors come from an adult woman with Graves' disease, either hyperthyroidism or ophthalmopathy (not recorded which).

This chain's CDR3 is CASSWTGTNYGYTF. In nucleotides, the CDR3 is TGTGCCAGCAGCTGGACCGGGACTAACTATGGCTACACCTTC. The rearrangement links TRBV11-2 to TRBJ1-2; D unclear. Per germline, CDR1 SGHAT and CDR2 FQNNGV. The V and J ends lost 4 bases and 0 bases respectively, with 9 bases between them. This CDR3 has 14 residues.

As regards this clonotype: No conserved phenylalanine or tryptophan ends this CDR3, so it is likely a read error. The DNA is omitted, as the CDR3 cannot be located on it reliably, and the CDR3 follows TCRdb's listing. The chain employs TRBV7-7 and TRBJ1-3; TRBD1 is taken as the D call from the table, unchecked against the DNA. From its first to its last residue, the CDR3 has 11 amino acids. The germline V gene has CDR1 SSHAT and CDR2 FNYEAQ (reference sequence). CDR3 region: CASSLGRGGAT.

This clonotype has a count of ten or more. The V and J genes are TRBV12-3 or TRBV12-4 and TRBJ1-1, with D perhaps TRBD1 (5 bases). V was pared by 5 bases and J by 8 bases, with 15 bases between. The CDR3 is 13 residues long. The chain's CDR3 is CASSARVRGEAFF. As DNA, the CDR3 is TGTGCCAGCAGTGCTCGGGTCCGGGGGGAAGCTTTCTTT.

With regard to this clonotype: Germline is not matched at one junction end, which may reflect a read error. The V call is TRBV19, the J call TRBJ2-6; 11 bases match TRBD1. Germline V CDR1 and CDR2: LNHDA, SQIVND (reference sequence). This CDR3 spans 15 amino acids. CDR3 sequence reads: CASSITGTGGNVLTF. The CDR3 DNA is TGTGCCAGTAGTATTACCGGGACAGGGGGCAACGTCCTGACTTTC.

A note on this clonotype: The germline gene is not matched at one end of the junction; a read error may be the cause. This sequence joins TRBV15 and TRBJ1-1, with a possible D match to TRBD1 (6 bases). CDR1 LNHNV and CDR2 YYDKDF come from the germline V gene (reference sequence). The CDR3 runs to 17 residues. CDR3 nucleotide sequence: TGTGCCACCAGCAGAGTTAGGATGAAGGGGGTGAACACTGAAACTTTCTTC. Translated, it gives CATSRVRMKGVNTETFF.

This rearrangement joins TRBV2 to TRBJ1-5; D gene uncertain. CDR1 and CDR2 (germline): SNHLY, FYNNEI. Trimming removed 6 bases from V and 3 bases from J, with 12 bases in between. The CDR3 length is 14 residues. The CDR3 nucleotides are TGTGCCAGCAGCCGTGGGCGGTTCAATCAGCCCCAGCATTTT. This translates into CASSRGRFNQPQHF.

In DNA, the CDR3 is TGTGCCAGCAGCTTAGCGGGACACCCTAACTATGGCTACACCTTC. Translation: CASSLAGHPNYGYTF. The genes are TRBV7-9 and TRBJ1-2; TRBD1 is a possible D gene (6 bases). Per germline, CDR1 SEHNR and CDR2 FQNEAQ (reference sequence). Trimming stripped 0 bases from V and 0 bases from J, with 8 bases between. The length of the CDR3 is 15 residues. Using reference TRBV7-9 and TRBJ1-2 for the parts outside the CDR3, the full variable domain is DTGVSQNPRHKITKRGQNVTFRCDPISEHNRLYWYRQTLGQGPEFLTYFQNEAQLEKSRLLSDRFSAERPKGSFSTLEIQRTEQGDSAMYLCASSLAGHPNYGYTFGSGTRLTVV.

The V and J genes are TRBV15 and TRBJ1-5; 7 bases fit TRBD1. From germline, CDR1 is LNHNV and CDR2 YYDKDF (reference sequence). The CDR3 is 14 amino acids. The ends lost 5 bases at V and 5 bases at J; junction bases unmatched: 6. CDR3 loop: CATSGQVHHQPQHF. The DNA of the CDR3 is TGTGCCACCAGCGGACAGGTACATCATCAGCCCCAGCATTTT.

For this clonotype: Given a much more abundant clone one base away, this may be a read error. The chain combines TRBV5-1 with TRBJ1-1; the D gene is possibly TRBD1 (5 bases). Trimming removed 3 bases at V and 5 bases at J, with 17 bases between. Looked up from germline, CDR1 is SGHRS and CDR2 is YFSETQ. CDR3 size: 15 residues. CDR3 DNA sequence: TGCGCCAGCAGCTCGGGTGCGGGGGTTGGTACTGAAGCTTTCTTT. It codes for CASSSGAGVGTEAFF.

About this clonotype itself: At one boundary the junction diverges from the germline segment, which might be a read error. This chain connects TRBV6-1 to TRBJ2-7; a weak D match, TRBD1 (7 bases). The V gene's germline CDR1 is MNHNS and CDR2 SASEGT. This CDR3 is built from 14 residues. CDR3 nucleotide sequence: TGTCCCAGCAGTTACGGGGCAGGGGGGTACGAGCAGTACTTC. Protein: CPSSYGAGGYEQYF.

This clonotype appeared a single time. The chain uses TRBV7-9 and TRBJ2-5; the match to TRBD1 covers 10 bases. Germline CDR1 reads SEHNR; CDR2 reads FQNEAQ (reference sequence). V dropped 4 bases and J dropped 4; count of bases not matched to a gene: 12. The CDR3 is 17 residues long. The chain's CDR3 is CASSSTLGQGIGETQYF. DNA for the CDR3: TGTGCCAGCAGCTCTACTTTGGGACAGGGGATTGGAGAGACCCAGTACTTC. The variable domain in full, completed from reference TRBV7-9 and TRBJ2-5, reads DTGVSQNPRHKITKRGQNVTFRCDPISEHNRLYWYRQTLGQGPEFLTYFQNEAQLEKSRLLSDRFSAERPKGSFSTLEIQRTEQGDSAMYLCASSSTLGQGIGETQYFGPGTRLLVL.

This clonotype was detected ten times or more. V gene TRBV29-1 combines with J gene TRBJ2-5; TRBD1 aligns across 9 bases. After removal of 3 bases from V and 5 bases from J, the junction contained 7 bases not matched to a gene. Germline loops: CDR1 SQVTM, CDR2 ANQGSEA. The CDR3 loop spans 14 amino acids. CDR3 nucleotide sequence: TGCAGCGTTGACACAGGGGGCTTCGGGGAGACCCAGTACTTC. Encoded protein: CSVDTGGFGETQYF.

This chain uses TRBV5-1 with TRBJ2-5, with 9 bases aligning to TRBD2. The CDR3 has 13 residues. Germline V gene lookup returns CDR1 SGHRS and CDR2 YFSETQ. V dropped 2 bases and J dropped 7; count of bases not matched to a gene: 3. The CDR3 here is CASSFASGVTQYF. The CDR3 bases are TGCGCCAGCAGCTTTGCTAGCGGGGTGACCCAGTACTTC.

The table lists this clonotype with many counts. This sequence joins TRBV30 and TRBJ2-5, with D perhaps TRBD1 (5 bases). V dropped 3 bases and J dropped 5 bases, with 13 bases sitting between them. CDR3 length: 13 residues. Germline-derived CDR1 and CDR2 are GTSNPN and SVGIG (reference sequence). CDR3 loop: CAWSHKAGETQYF. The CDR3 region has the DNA TGTGCCTGGAGCCACAAAGCAGGGGAGACCCAGTACTTC.

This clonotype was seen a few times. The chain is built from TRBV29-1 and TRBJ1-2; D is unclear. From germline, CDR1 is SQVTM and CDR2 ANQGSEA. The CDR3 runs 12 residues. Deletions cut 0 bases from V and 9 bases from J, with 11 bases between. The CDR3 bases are TGCAGCGTTGAAGAAACGGCCCTGAGCTACACCTTC. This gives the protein CSVEETALSYTF.

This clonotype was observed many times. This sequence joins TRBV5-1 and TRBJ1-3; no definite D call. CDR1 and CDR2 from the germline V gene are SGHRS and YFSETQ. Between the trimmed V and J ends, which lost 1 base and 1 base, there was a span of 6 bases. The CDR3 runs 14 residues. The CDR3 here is CASSLNPSGNTIYF. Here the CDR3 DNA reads TGCGCCAGCAGCTTGAACCCATCTGGAAACACCATATATTTT. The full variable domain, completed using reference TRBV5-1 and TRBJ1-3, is KAGVTQTPRYLIKTRGQQVTLSCSPISGHRSVSWYQQTPGQGLQFLFEYFSETQRNKGNFPGRFSGRQFSNSRSEMNVSTLELGDSALYLCASSLNPSGNTIYFGEGSWLTVV.

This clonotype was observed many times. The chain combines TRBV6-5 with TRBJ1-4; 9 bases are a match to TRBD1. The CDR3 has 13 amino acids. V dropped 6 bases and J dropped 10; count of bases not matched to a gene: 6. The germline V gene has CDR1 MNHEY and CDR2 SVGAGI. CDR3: CASRGQGFGKLFF. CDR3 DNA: TGTGCCAGCAGGGGACAGGGTTTCGGAAAACTGTTTTTT.

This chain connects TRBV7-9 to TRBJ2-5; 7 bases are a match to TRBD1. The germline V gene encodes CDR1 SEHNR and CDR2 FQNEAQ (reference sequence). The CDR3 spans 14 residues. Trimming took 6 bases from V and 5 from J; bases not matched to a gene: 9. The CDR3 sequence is CASSQTGYLETQYF. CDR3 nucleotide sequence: TGTGCCAGCAGTCAGACAGGGTACTTGGAGACCCAGTACTTC.

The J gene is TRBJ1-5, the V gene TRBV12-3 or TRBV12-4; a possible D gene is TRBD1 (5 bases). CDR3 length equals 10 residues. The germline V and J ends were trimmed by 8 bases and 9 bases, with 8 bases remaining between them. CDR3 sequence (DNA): TGTGCCAGCGGGGACCGGCCCCAGCATTTT. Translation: CASGDRPQHF.

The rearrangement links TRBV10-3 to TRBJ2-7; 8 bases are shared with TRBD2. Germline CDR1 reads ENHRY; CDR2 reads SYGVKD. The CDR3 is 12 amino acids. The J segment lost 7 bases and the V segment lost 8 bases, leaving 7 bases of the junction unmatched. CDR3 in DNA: TGTGCCATCGCCGGGACTAGGAATGAGCAGTACTTC. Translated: CAIAGTRNEQYF.

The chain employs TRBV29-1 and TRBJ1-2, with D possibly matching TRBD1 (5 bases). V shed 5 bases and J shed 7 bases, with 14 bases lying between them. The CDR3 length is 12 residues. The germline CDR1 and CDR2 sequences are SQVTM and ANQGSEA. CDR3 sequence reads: CSVLQAGGGYTF. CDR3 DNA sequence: TGCAGCGTTCTACAGGCCGGGGGTGGCTACACCTTC.

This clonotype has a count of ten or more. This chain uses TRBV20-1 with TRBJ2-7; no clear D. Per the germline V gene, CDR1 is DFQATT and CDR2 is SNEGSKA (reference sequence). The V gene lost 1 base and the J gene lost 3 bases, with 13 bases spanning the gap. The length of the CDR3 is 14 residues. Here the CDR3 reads CSARVRLSYYEQYF. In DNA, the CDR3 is TGCAGTGCTAGAGTCAGGCTTTCTTACTACGAGCAGTACTTC.

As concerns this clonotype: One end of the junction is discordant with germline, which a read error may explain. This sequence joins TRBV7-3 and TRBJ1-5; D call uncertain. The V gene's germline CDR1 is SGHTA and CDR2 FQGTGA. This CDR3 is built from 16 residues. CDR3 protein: CASSQEPRSSNQPQHF. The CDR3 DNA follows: TGCGCCAGCAGCCAAGAACCACGTTCAAGCAATCAGCCCCAGCATTTT. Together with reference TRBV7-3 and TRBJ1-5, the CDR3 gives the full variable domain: GAGVSQTPSNKVTEKGKYVELRCDPISGHTALYWYRQSLGQGPEFLIYFQGTGAADDSGLPNDRFFAVRPEGSVSTLKIQRTERGDSAVYLCASSQEPRSSNQPQHFGDGTRLSIL.

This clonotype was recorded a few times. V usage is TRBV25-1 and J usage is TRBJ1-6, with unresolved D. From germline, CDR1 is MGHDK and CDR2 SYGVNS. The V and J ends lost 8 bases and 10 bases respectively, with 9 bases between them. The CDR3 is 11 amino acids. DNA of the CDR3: TGTGCCAGCGGCCGAGGGTCACCCCTCCACTTT. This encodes CASGRGSPLHF.

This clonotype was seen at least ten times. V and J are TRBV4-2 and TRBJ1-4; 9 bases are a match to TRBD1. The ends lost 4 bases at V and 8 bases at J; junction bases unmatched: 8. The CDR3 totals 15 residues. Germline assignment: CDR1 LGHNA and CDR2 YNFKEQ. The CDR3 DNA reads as TGTGCCAGCAGCCTACAGGACAGGGGAGGAGAAAAACTGTTTTTT. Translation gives CASSLQDRGGEKLFF.

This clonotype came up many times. The CDR3 coding sequence is TGCGCCAGCAGCCCAAAAAAAAGGGAGTCTGCCCACGAGCAGTACTTC. Amino acids: CASSPKKRESAHEQYF. V is TRBV4-1 and J is TRBJ2-7; a possible D gene is TRBD2 (5 bases). V lost 4 bases to trimming and J lost 5 bases, with 21 bases between them. The CDR3 covers 16 residues. Germline CDR1 MGHRA, CDR2 YSYEKL.

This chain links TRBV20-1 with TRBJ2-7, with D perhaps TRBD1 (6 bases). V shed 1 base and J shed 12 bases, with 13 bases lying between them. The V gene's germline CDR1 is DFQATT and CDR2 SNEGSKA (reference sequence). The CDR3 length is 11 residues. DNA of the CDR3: TGCAGTGCTAGAGCGTGGGGGCAGGTGTACTTC. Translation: CSARAWGQVYF.

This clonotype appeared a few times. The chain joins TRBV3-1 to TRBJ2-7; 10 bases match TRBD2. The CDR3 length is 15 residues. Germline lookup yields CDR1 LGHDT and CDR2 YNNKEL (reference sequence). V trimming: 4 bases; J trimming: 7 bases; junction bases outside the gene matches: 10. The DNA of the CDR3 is TGTGCCAGCAGCCTCCTAGCGGGAGCCCTCGGGGAGCAGTACTTC. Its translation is CASSLLAGALGEQYF.

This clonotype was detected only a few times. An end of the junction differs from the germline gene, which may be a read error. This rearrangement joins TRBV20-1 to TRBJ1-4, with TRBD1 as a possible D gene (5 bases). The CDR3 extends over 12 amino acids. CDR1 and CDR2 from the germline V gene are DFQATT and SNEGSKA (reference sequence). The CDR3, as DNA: TGCAGTGCTCGAGACAGCCTTGAAAAACTGTTTTTT. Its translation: CSARDSLEKLFF.

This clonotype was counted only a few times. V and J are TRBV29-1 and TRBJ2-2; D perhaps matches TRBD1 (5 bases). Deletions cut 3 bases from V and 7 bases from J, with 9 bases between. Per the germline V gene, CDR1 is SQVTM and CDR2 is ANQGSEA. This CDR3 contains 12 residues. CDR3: CSVEPGHGELFF. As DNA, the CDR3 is TGCAGCGTTGAGCCAGGGCACGGGGAGCTGTTTTTT.

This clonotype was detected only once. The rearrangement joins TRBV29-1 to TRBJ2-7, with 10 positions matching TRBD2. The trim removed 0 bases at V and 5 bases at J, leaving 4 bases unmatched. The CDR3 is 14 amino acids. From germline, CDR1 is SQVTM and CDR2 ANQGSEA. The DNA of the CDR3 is TGCAGCGTTGAAGAACTGACTAGCGGGCACGAGCAGTACTTC. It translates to CSVEELTSGHEQYF.

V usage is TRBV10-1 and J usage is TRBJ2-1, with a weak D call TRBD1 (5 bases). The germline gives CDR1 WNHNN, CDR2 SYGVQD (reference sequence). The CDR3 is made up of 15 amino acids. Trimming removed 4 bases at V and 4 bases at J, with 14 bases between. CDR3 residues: CASSGVRQPYNEQFF. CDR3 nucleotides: TGCGCCAGCAGTGGGGTGAGACAGCCTTACAATGAGCAGTTCTTC.